The source of this T cell receptor (beta chain) is a study of T-cell reconstitution after alpha-beta-depleted transplantation in children listed by TCRdb under 2016. In terms of the full investigation: The study quantitatively tracked T-cell immune reconstitution after TCRalphabeta/CD19-depleted allogeneic hematopoietic cell transplantation in children using TCR repertoire profiling.

CDR3 length: 12 amino acids, cysteine to phenylalanine. Kept here is only the CDR3 DNA, which spans 36 bases and is read in frame from base 1. According to the germline V gene, CDR1 reads SGHVS and CDR2 reads FQNEAQ. V sheds 0 bases and J sheds 10 bases, leaving 9 bases between their ends. The library relied on PCR. Reads for this sample came from an Illumina HiSeq 2500. Molecular barcoding was employed in the preparation of TCR libraries, with unique molecular identifiers being used to normalize TCRbeta repertoire quantification. The public sequencing data were trimmed at Q25 with fastp and processed into clonotypes with MiXCR by TCRdb, which kept only in-frame beta chains. A single entry per CDR3 protein holds the most common genes and DNA from its merged rows. This sample comprises roughly 500,000 distinct CDR3 sequences, about 30% of them detected only once. The ten largest clonotypes hold 2% to 3% of the sample.

This clonotype was recorded a few times. The target of this receptor is not known. No clone much larger than this one lies a single base away; base qualities are absent. The sequencing used PBMCs from the stem cell graft donor, collected from the stem cell graft. The receptor was isolated from a human donor who donated a stem cell graft to a child with aplastic anemia. The rearranged chain carries TRBV7-8 and TRBJ1-1; no D segment can be confidently identified. The DNA is as follows: TGTGCCAGCAGCTTAGCGCTAGTGGGAGCTTTCTTT. This yields the protein CASSLALVGAFF.